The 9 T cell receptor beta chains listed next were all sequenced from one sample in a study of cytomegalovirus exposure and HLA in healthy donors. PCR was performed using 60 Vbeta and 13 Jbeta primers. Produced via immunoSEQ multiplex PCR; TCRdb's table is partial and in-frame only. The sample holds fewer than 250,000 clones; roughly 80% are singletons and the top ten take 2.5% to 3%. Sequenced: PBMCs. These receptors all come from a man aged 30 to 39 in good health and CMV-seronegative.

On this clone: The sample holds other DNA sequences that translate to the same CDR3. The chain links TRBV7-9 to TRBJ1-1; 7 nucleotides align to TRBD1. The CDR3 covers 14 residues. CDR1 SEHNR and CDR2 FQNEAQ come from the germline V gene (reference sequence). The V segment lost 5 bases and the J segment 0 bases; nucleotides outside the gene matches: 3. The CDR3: CASSMGQMNTEAFF. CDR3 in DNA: TGTGCCAGCAGCATGGGACAGATGAACACTGAAGCTTTCTTT.

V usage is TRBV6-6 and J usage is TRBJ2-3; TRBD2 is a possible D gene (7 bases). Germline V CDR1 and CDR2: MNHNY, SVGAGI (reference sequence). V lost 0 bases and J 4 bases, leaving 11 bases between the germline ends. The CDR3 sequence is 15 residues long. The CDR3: CASSYSIGGADTQYF. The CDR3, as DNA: TGTGCCAGCAGTTACTCGATAGGGGGGGCAGATACGCAGTATTTT.

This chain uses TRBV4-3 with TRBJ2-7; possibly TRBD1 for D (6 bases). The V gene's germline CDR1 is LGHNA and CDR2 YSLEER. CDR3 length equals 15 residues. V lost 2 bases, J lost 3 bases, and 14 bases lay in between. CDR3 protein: CASSQSRTALYEQYF. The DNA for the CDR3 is TGCGCCAGCAGCCAATCGCGGACAGCCCTCTACGAGCAGTACTTC.

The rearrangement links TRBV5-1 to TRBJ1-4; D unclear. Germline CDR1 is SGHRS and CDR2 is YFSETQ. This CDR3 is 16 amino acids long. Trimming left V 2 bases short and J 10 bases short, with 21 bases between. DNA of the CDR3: TGCGCCAGCAGCTTAACCTCACCGGCCCACACGGGAAAACTGTTTTTT. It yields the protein CASSLTSPAHTGKLFF.

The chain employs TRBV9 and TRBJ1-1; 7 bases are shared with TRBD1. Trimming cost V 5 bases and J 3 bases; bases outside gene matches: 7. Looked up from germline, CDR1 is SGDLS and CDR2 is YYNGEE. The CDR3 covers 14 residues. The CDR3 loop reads CASRGQGGDTEAFF. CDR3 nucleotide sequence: TGTGCCAGCAGAGGTCAGGGGGGTGACACTGAAGCTTTCTTT.

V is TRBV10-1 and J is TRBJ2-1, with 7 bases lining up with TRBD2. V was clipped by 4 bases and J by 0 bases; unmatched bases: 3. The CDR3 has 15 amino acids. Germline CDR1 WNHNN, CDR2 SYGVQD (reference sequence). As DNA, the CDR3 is TGCGCCAGCAGTGGCGGGACTACCTCCTACAATGAGCAGTTCTTC. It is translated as CASSGGTTSYNEQFF.

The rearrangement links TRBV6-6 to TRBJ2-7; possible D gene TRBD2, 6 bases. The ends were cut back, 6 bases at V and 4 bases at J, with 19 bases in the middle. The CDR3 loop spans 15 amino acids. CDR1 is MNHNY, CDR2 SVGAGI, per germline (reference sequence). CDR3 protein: CASSLPRTGTYEQYF. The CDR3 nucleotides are TGTGCCAGCAGCCTACCGCGGACGGGGACTTACGAGCAGTACTTC.

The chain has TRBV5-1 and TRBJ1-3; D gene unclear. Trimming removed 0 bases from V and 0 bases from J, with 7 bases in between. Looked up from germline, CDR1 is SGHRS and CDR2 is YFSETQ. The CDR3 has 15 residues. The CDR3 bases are TGCGCCAGCAGCTTGGAGGCGGCCTCTGGAAACACCATATATTTT. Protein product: CASSLEAASGNTIYF.

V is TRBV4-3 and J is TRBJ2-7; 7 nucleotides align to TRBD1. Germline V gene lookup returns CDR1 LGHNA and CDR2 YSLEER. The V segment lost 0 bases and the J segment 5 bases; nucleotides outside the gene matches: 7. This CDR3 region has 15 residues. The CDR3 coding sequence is TGCGCCAGCAGCCAAGATCGTAACAGGGGAAACGAGCAGTACTTC. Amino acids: CASSQDRNRGNEQYF.